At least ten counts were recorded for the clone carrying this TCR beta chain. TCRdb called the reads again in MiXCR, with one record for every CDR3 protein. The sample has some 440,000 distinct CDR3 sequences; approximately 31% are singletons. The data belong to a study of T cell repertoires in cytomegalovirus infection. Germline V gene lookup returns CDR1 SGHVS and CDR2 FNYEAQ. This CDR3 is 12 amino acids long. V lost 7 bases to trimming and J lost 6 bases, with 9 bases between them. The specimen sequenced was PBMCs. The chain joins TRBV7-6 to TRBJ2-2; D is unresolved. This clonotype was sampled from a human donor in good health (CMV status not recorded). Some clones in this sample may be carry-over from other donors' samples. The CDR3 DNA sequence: TGTGCCAGCACCCAAGTCCCCGGGGAGCTGTTTTTT. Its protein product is CASTQVPGELFF. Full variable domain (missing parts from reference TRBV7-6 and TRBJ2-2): GAGVSQSPRYKVTKRGQDVALRCDPISGHVSLYWYRQALGQGPEFLTYFNYEAQQDKSGLPNDRFSAERPEGSISTLTIQRTEQRDSAMYRCASTQVPGELFFGEGSRLTVL.